Shown below are 30 T cell receptor beta chains from a single sample sequenced in a study of cytomegalovirus exposure and HLA in healthy donors. PCR employed 60 Vbeta and 13 Jbeta primers. The data were produced by immunoSEQ multiplex PCR, yet TCRdb's version contains in-frame clones alone and is incomplete. The sample contains about 120,000 clones, 70% to 80% of which appear only once. Material for sequencing was PBMCs. These receptors were collected from a female donor in good health and CMV-seronegative.

The chain links TRBV5-1 to TRBJ2-1; 10 bases are shared with TRBD2. CDR3 length: 16 amino acids. The ends lost 4 bases at V and 4 bases at J; junction bases unmatched: 8. Germline CDR1 and CDR2: SGHRS and YFSETQ. CDR3 DNA: TGCGCCAGCAGCGGGGTAGCGGGAGGTAGTTACAATGAGCAGTTCTTC. It encodes CASSGVAGGSYNEQFF. Full variable domain (outside the CDR3, taken from reference TRBV5-1 and TRBJ2-1): KAGVTQTPRYLIKTRGQQVTLSCSPISGHRSVSWYQQTPGQGLQFLFEYFSETQRNKGNFPGRFSGRQFSNSRSEMNVSTLELGDSALYLCASSGVAGGSYNEQFFGPGTRLTVL.

The chain has TRBV29-1 and TRBJ2-1; possibly TRBD1 for D (6 bases). CDR3 size: 14 residues. Germline V gives CDR1 SQVTM, CDR2 ANQGSEA. V lost 6 bases, J lost 7 bases, and 19 bases lay in between. CDR3: CSVRDTYLGNEQFF. As DNA, the CDR3 is TGCAGCGTCCGGGACACATATTTGGGGAATGAGCAGTTCTTC.

The genes are TRBV7-2 and TRBJ2-1; 11 bases agree with TRBD2. J gave up 1 base and V 0 bases, and 5 bases lay outside the gene matches. Germline loops: CDR1 SGHTA, CDR2 FQGNSA. The CDR3 is 18 amino acids. The CDR3 DNA reads TGTGCCAGCAGCTTAGCTACCGGGACTAGCGGTTCCTACAATGAGCAGTTCTTC. As protein: CASSLATGTSGSYNEQFF.

The V and J genes are TRBV16 and TRBJ1-5; the match to TRBD1 covers 8 bases. V lost 2 bases to trimming and J lost 6 bases; unmatched junction nucleotides: 3. This CDR3 region has 14 residues. Germline assignment: CDR1 KGHSY and CDR2 FQNENV. In nucleotides, the CDR3 is TGTGCCAGCAGCCAAGGACAGGGCCGTCAGCCCCAGCATTTT. It is translated as CASSQGQGRQPQHF. The variable domain in full, completed from reference TRBV16 and TRBJ1-5, reads GEEVAQTPKHLVRGEGQKAKLYCAPIKGHSYVFWYQQVLKNEFKFLISFQNENVFDETGMPKERFSAKCLPNSPCSLEIQATKLEDSAVYFCASSQGQGRQPQHFGDGTRLSIL.

This chain connects TRBV5-1 to TRBJ2-1; 12 bases fit TRBD2. J lost 5 bases, V lost 0 bases, and 3 bases had no gene match. The CDR3 is made up of 16 amino acids. Germline values: CDR1 SGHRS, CDR2 YFSETQ. This CDR3 is CASSLGASGRDNEQFF. The CDR3 DNA reads TGCGCCAGCAGCTTGGGGGCTAGCGGGAGGGACAATGAGCAGTTCTTC.

This chain connects TRBV28 to TRBJ2-7; TRBD2 matches at 8 bases. This CDR3 has 16 amino acids. Germline V gene data show CDR1 as MDHEN and CDR2 as SYDVKM. The trim removed 6 bases at V and 3 bases at J, leaving 13 bases unmatched. CDR3 DNA: TGTGCCAGCAGGACCGAAGGGGCGGGAGGCTTCTACGAGCAGTACTTC. It translates to CASRTEGAGGFYEQYF.

This chain joins TRBV6-5 and TRBJ2-1; 7 nucleotides line up with TRBD2. V lost 6 bases to trimming and J lost 4 bases; unmatched junction nucleotides: 6. CDR3 length: 14 residues. The V gene's germline CDR1 is MNHEY and CDR2 SVGAGI. The CDR3 nucleotides read TGTGCCAGCAGCCCCGATAGCGGGTACAATGAGCAGTTCTTC. The encoded protein is CASSPDSGYNEQFF.

Regarding this clone: At one end, the junction sequence differs from germline, possibly due to a read error. The chain recombines TRBV10-3 with TRBJ1-5; D might be TRBD1 (6 bases). Germline CDR1 is ENHRY and CDR2 is SYGVKD. The length of the CDR3 is 13 residues. CDR3: CAISESLQGPQHF. The CDR3 nucleotides are TGTGCCATCAGCGAGTCCCTACAGGGTCCCCAGCATTTT.

This chain links TRBV5-8 with TRBJ1-3; D unclear. This CDR3 is built from 18 residues. Germline V gene sequence: CDR1 SGHTS, CDR2 YDEGEE. V lost 5 bases, J lost 0 bases, and 21 bases lay in between. This CDR3 is CASSETRRIGSSGNTIYF. As DNA, the CDR3 is TGTGCCAGCAGTGAAACCCGCCGCATCGGGAGCTCTGGAAACACCATATATTTT. Variable domain in full (rest from reference TRBV5-8 and TRBJ1-3): EAGVTQSPTHLIKTRGQQATLRCSPISGHTSVYWYQQALGLGLQFLLWYDEGEERNRGNFPPRFSGRQFPNYSSELNVNALELEDSALYLCASSETRRIGSSGNTIYFGEGSWLTVV.

This clone appeared a few times. V is TRBV27 and J is TRBJ2-7; 9 positions agree with TRBD2. The V segment lost 2 bases and the J segment 2 bases; nucleotides outside the gene matches: 10. The CDR3 sequence is 17 residues long. The V gene's germline CDR1 is MNHEY and CDR2 SMNVEV (reference sequence). The CDR3 protein is CASSLNALSGRPYEQYF. In nucleotides, the CDR3 is TGTGCCAGCAGTTTAAACGCTCTAAGCGGGAGGCCCTACGAGCAGTACTTC.

This clone was detected only a few times. The rearrangement links TRBV19 to TRBJ2-1, with 8 bases aligning to TRBD2. Germline CDR1 reads LNHDA; CDR2 reads SQIVND (reference sequence). V was clipped by 1 base and J by 3 bases; unmatched bases: 11. The CDR3 contains 18 residues. The CDR3 sequence: CASSIGRLETSDYNEQFF. The CDR3 bases are TGTGCCAGTAGTATAGGAAGGTTGGAGACTAGCGACTACAATGAGCAGTTCTTC.

The rearrangement joins TRBV5-5 to TRBJ2-1, with a possible D match to TRBD2 (6 bases). Trimming removed 0 bases at V and 5 bases at J, with 12 bases between. Germline CDR1 reads SGHKS; CDR2 reads YYEKEE (reference sequence). The CDR3 contains 15 residues. The CDR3 DNA is TGTGCCAGCAGCTTGGATGGTAGCGGCAACAATGAGCAGTTCTTC. Its protein is CASSLDGSGNNEQFF.

This clone was recorded only once. The chain employs TRBV7-2 and TRBJ1-3; D not certain. Germline CDR1 and CDR2: SGHTA and FQGNSA. V lost 6 bases, J lost 4 bases, and 10 bases lay in between. There are 13 residues in the CDR3. The CDR3: CASSPNRGNTIYF. The CDR3 DNA sequence: TGTGCCAGCAGTCCGAACCGGGGAAACACCATATATTTT.

This chain uses TRBV2 with TRBJ1-2; D is possibly TRBD1 (5 bases). Trimming shortened V by 1 base and J by 4 bases, and 7 bases separated the two germline ends. The length of the CDR3 is 13 residues. Germline CDR1 is SNHLY and CDR2 is FYNNEI. The CDR3 sequence: CASSEEGFYGYTF. The DNA of the CDR3 is TGTGCCAGCAGTGAAGAGGGGTTCTATGGCTACACCTTC.

The chain links TRBV19 to TRBJ2-1; TRBD2 matches at 15 bases. The germline CDR1 and CDR2 sequences are LNHDA and SQIVND (reference sequence). This CDR3 is built from 17 residues. V dropped 0 bases and J dropped 7; count of bases not matched to a gene: 4. DNA of the CDR3: TGTGCCAGTAGTATAGATTCCGGGACTAGCGGGAGGAATGAGCAGTTCTTC. Its translation is CASSIDSGTSGRNEQFF.

The chain carries TRBV7-2 and TRBJ1-5, with D tentatively TRBD1 (6 bases). With 3 bases removed from V and 1 base from J, the gap between germline ends came to 10 bases. CDR1 SGHTA and CDR2 FQGNSA come from the germline V gene. This CDR3 comprises 15 residues. CDR3 region: CASSFTGSSNQPQHF. CDR3 nucleotides: TGTGCCAGCAGCTTTACAGGGTCGAGCAATCAGCCCCAGCATTTT. Looking up the rest from reference TRBV7-2 and TRBJ1-5 gives the full variable domain: GAGVSQSPSNKVTEKGKDVELRCDPISGHTALYWYRQSLGQGLEFLIYFQGNSAPDKSGLPSDRFSAERTGGSVSTLTIQRTQQEDSAVYLCASSFTGSSNQPQHFGDGTRLSIL.

This chain joins TRBV5-1 and TRBJ2-1; 7 bases fit TRBD2. V shed 1 base and J 5 bases; nucleotides not matched to a gene: 9. Germline loops: CDR1 SGHRS, CDR2 YFSETQ. The CDR3 spans 16 residues. CDR3 nucleotide sequence: TGCGCCAGCAGCTTGCGTCTAGCGGTAACCAACAATGAGCAGTTCTTC. This encodes CASSLRLAVTNNEQFF.

The genes are TRBV5-1 and TRBJ2-5, with a tentative D call TRBD2 (5 bases). The V gene's germline CDR1 is SGHRS and CDR2 YFSETQ. The ends were cut back, 7 bases at V and 2 bases at J, with 15 bases in the middle. The CDR3 is 14 residues long. The CDR3 bases are TGCGCCAGCTGCCTGGAGGTAGCTCAAGAGACCCAGTACTTC. It translates to CASCLEVAQETQYF.

V usage is TRBV15 and J usage is TRBJ2-5; possibly TRBD1 for D (6 bases). The CDR3 is made up of 15 amino acids. CDR1 and CDR2 from the germline V gene are LNHNV and YYDKDF (reference sequence). V shed 8 bases and J shed 1 base, with 17 bases lying between them. The CDR3, as DNA: TGTGCCACCTTTGGGGGCAGGGGACCCCAAGAGACCCAGTACTTC. Translation gives CATFGGRGPQETQYF.

The V gene is TRBV5-4, the J gene TRBJ1-6; D remains ambiguous. The germline V gene has CDR1 SGHNT and CDR2 YYREEE (reference sequence). V lost 0 bases and J 10 bases, leaving 8 bases between the germline ends. The length of the CDR3 is 13 residues. The CDR3, as DNA: TGTGCCAGCAGCTTGGACGCGGGCTCACCCCTCCACTTT. Its protein is CASSLDAGSPLHF.

The chain employs TRBV6-4 and TRBJ2-1; 8 positions match TRBD2. The CDR3 consists of 15 residues. Trimming removed 0 bases from V and 4 bases from J; junction bases left unmatched: 2. Germline V gene sequence: CDR1 MRHNA, CDR2 SNTAGT. CDR3 sequence reads: CASSDSAGVYNEQFF. DNA for the CDR3: TGTGCCAGCAGTGACTCAGCGGGGGTTTACAATGAGCAGTTCTTC.

V and J are TRBV9 and TRBJ1-6, with a weak D call TRBD1 (6 bases). This CDR3 has 15 residues. Trimming left V 5 bases short and J 3 bases short, with 12 bases between. Germline V lookup: CDR1 SGDLS, CDR2 YYNGEE. CDR3 sequence: CASSADSDYNSPLHF. The CDR3 DNA reads TGTGCCAGCAGTGCGGACAGCGACTATAATTCACCCCTCCACTTT.

V and J are TRBV9 and TRBJ2-3; 15 nucleotides align to TRBD2. CDR3 size: 21 residues. V was clipped by 4 bases and J by 2 bases; unmatched bases: 17. CDR1 and CDR2 from the germline V gene are SGDLS and YYNGEE. The CDR3 reads CASSQGAAGTSGRPSTDTQYF. CDR3 bases: TGTGCCAGCAGCCAAGGGGCAGCCGGGACTAGCGGGAGGCCATCCACAGATACGCAGTATTTT.

J is TRBJ1-2 and V is TRBV4-3; D gene ambiguous. Trimming removed 3 bases from V and 4 bases from J, with 15 bases in between. Per germline, CDR1 LGHNA and CDR2 YSLEER. The CDR3 runs to 15 residues. The CDR3 reads CASSQELIPSYGYTF. Written as DNA, the CDR3 is TGCGCCAGCAGCCAGGAGCTCATACCCTCCTATGGCTACACCTTC.

In DNA, the CDR3 is TGTGCCATCAGTGAGCTCAGGGGCGGCATGAACACTGAAGCTTTCTTT. This codes for CAISELRGGMNTEAFF. The genes are TRBV10-3 and TRBJ1-1; D perhaps matches TRBD1 (6 bases). Germline lookup yields CDR1 ENHRY and CDR2 SYGVKD. The CDR3 sequence is 16 residues long. V was shortened by 2 bases and J by 0 bases, with 13 bases between the two germline ends.

The V and J genes are TRBV5-5 and TRBJ1-4; possibly TRBD1 for D (5 bases). Germline values: CDR1 SGHKS, CDR2 YYEKEE (reference sequence). Trimming removed 4 bases from V and 5 bases from J, with 15 bases in between. The CDR3 sequence is 15 residues long. The CDR3 spells CASSASWRGNEKLFF. The CDR3 DNA sequence: TGTGCCAGCAGCGCGTCTTGGAGGGGAAATGAAAAACTGTTTTTT. The full variable domain, in which reference TRBV5-5 and TRBJ1-4 provide the parts outside the CDR3, is DAGVTQSPTHLIKTRGQQVTLRCSPISGHKSVSWYQQVLGQGPQFIFQYYEKEERGRGNFPDRFSARQFPNYSSELNVNALLLGDSALYLCASSASWRGNEKLFFGSGTQLSVL.

This sequence joins TRBV5-5 and TRBJ1-5, with D tentatively TRBD1 (5 bases). There are 16 residues in the CDR3. Germline CDR1 is SGHKS and CDR2 is YYEKEE (reference sequence). Trimming took 4 bases from V and 6 from J, leaving 20 bases between them. CDR3 residues: CASSPGVFQGTQPQHF. The CDR3 DNA is TGTGCCAGCAGCCCGGGGGTGTTCCAGGGCACTCAGCCCCAGCATTTT.

This CDR3 is CASSYRGGAGELFF. CDR3 coding DNA: TGTGCCAGCAGTTATAGGGGCGGCGCCGGGGAGCTGTTTTTT. This chain connects TRBV27 to TRBJ2-2; a weak D match, TRBD1 (5 bases). V dropped 4 bases and J dropped 6 bases, with 12 bases sitting between them. CDR1 MNHEY and CDR2 SMNVEV come from the germline V gene (reference sequence). This CDR3 spans 14 amino acids.

The chain joins TRBV28 to TRBJ2-3; 9 nucleotides agree with TRBD1. CDR3 length equals 14 residues. V dropped 6 bases and J dropped 5; count of bases not matched to a gene: 6. Germline values: CDR1 MDHEN, CDR2 SYDVKM. CDR3 in DNA: TGTGCCAGCAGCAACAGGGGGCTGGGAGATACGCAGTATTTT. Amino acids: CASSNRGLGDTQYF.

The J gene is TRBJ2-3, the V gene TRBV7-3, with 7 nucleotides matching TRBD2. The trim removed 3 bases at V and 5 bases at J, leaving 2 bases unmatched. Germline assignment: CDR1 SGHTA and CDR2 FQGTGA. The CDR3 spans 13 residues. The CDR3 spells CASSLGGEDTQYF. CDR3 DNA sequence: TGTGCCAGCAGCTTGGGAGGGGAAGATACGCAGTATTTT.